The clone carrying this T cell receptor beta chain was detected a few times. The antigen is not known. The data were obtained in a study of identical twins' blood T cells. Background on the study: About 6 alpha and about 6 beta libraries together yielded 50 million or so reads. Study findings and constraints: Shared CDR3 clonotype counts tracked mainly the product of cloneset sizes. Each donor's most abundant TCRbeta clonotypes shared more CDR3 sequences with her twin than unrelated donors.

Authors' analysis steps: Clonotypes per individual ranged from about 85,000 to nearly 500,000. MiXCR was run by TCRdb on the 5' RACE reads, yielding one entry per CDR3 protein. V and J calls and clone size were set by TCRdb, not the authors. The top ten clones hold more than 5.5% of a sample with 350,000 to 450,000 distinct CDR3 sequences, over 25% of them seen once. With 2 bases removed from V and 10 bases from J, the gap between germline ends came to 30 bases. The CDR3 has 19 amino acids. Germline-derived CDR1 and CDR2 are SGHTA and FQGNSA. The genes are TRBV7-2 and TRBJ2-1, with TRBD1 as a possible D gene (6 bases). The sequenced sample consisted of PBMCs. The source is a woman between 18 and 55 years old in good health. Written as DNA, the CDR3 is TGTGCCAGCAGCTTACAACAGGGTTTGACCGCACCAGATCCGTGCGAGCAGTTCTTC. Protein product: CASSLQQGLTAPDPCEQFF. Looking up the rest from reference TRBV7-2 and TRBJ2-1 gives the full variable domain: GAGVSQSPSNKVTEKGKDVELRCDPISGHTALYWYRQSLGQGLEFLIYFQGNSAPDKSGLPSDRFSAERTGGSVSTLTIQRTQQEDSAVYLCASSLQQGLTAPDPCEQFFGPGTRLTVL.